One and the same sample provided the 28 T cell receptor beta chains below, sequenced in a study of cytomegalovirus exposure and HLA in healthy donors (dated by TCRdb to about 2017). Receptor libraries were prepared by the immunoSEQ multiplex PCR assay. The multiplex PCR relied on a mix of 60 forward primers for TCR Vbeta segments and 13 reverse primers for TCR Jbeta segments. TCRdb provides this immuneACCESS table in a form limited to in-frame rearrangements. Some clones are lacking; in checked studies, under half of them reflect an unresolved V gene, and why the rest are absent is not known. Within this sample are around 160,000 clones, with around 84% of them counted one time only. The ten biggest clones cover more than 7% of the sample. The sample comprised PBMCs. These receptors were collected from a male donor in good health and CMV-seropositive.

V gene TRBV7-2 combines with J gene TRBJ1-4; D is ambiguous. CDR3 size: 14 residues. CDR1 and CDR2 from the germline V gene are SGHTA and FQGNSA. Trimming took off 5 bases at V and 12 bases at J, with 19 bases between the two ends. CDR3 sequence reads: CASSPTVLGGQLFF. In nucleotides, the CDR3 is TGTGCCAGCAGCCCCACAGTCTTAGGAGGGCAACTGTTTTTT.

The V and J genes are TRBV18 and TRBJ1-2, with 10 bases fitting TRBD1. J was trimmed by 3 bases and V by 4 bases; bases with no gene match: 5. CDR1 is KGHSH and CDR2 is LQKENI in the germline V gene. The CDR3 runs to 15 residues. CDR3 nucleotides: TGTGCCAGCTCACACCCGGACAGGGGGGACTATGGCTACACCTTC. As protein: CASSHPDRGDYGYTF.

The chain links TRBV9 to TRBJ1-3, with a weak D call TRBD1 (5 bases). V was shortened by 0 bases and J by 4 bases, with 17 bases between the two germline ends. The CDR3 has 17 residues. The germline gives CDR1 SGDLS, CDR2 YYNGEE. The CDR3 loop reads CASSVEGIRTTGNTIYF. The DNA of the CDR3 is TGTGCCAGCAGCGTAGAAGGTATTCGGACAACGGGAAACACCATATATTTT.

The CDR3 loop reads CASSPGPWDIQYF. In DNA form, the CDR3 reads TGTGCCAGCAGCCCTGGGCCCTGGGACATTCAGTACTTC. The chain combines TRBV6-1 with TRBJ2-4; D gene unclear. The CDR3 runs 13 residues. V lost 6 bases, J lost 8 bases, and 14 bases lay in between. CDR1 MNHNS and CDR2 SASEGT come from the germline V gene.

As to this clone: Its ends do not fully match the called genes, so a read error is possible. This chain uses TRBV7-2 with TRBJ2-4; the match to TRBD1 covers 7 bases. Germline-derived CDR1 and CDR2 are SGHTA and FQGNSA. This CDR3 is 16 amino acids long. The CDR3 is CASSPRLPDRANSQYF. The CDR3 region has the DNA TGTGCCAGCAGCCCACGACTCCCAGACAGGGCAAACAGTCAGTACTTC.

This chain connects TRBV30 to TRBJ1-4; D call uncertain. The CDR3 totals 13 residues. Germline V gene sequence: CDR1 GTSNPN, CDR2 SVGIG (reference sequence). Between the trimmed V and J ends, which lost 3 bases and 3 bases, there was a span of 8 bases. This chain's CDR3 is CAWRGSSNEKLFF. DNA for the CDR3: TGTGCCTGGAGGGGGAGTTCTAATGAAAAACTGTTTTTT.

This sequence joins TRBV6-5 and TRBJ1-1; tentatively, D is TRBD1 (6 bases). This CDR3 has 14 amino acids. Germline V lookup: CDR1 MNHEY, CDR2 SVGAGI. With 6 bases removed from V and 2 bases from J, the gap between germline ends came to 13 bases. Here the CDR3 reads CASSQGTDNTEAFF. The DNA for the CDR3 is TGTGCCAGCAGCCAGGGGACGGATAACACTGAAGCTTTCTTT.

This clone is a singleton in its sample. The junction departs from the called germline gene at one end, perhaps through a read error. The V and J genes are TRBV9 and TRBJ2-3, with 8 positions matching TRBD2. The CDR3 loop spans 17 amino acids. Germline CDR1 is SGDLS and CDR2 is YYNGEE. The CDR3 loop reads CASTVGLSGKGTDTQYF. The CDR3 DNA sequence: TGTGCCAGCACCGTAGGTCTTAGCGGGAAGGGCACAGATACGCAGTATTTT.

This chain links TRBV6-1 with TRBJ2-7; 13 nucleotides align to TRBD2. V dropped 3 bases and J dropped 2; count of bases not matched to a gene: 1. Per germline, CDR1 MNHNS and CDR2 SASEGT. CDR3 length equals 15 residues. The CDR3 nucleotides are TGTGCCAGCAGTGAGGGACTAGCGGGGCCCTACGAGCAGTACTTC. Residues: CASSEGLAGPYEQYF.

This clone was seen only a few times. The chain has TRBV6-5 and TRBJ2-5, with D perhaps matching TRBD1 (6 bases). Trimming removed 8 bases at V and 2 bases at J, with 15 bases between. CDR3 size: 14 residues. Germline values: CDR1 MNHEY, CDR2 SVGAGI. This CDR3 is CASRLRDTQETQYF. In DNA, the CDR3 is TGTGCCAGCCGCTTAAGGGACACTCAAGAGACCCAGTACTTC.

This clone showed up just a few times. As DNA, the CDR3 is TGTGCCAGCAGCCCTGGAGGGCCCCCTGGAAACACCATATATTTT. Its protein product is CASSPGGPPGNTIYF. This chain links TRBV28 with TRBJ1-3, with D hard to call. Germline V gene lookup returns CDR1 MDHEN and CDR2 SYDVKM. This CDR3 has 15 residues. V was trimmed by 6 bases and J by 2 bases, leaving 14 bases between them.

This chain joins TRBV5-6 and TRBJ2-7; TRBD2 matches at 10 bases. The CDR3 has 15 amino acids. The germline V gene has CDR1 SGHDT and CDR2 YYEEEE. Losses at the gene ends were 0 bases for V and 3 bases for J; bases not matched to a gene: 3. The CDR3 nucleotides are TGTGCCAGCAGCTTGGCTAGCGGGGGTTTCTACGAGCAGTACTTC. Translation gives CASSLASGGFYEQYF.

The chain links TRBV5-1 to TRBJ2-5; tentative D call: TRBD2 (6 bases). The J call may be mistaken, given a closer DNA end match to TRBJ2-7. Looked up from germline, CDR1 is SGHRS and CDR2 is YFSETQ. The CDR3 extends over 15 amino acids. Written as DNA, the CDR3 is TGCGCCAGCAGCGCTGGGCAGGGACTGCACTACGAGCAGTACTTC. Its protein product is CASSAGQGLHYEQYF.

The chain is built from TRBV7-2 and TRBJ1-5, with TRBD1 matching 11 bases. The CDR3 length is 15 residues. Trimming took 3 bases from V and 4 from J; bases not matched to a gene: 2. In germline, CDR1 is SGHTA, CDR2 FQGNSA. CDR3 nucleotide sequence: TGTGCCAGCAGCTTGGACAGGGGGCGTAATCAGCCCCAGCATTTT. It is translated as CASSLDRGRNQPQHF.

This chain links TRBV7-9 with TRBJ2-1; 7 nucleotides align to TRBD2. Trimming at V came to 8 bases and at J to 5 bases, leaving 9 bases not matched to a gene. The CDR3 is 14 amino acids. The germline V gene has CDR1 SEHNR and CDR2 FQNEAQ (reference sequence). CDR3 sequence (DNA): TGTGCCAGCCGACCCGGGGGGACTAACAATGAGCAGTTCTTC. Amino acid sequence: CASRPGGTNNEQFF.

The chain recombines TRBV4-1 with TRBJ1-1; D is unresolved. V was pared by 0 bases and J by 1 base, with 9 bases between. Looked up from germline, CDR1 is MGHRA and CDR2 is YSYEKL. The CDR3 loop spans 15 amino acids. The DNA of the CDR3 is TGCGCCAGCAGCCAAGAGCCAGTACGGAACACTGAAGCTTTCTTT. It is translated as CASSQEPVRNTEAFF.

The CDR3 region has the DNA TGTGCCAGCAGCTTGGGCCAGAACACTGAAGCTTTCTTT. Translating it yields CASSLGQNTEAFF. This chain joins TRBV7-9 and TRBJ1-1; D remains unclear. The germline V gene encodes CDR1 SEHNR and CDR2 FQNEAQ (reference sequence). The CDR3 covers 13 residues. Trimming left V 3 bases short and J 1 base short, with 6 bases between.

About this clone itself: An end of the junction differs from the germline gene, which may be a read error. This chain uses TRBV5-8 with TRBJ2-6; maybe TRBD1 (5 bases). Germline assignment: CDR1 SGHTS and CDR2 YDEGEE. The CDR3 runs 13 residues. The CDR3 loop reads CASRVSGANGLTF. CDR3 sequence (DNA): TGTGCCAGCAGAGTCTCTGGGGCCAACGGCCTGACTTTC.

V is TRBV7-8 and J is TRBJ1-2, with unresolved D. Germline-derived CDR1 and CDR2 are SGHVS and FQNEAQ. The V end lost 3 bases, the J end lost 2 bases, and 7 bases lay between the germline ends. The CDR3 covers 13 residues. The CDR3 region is CASSFDMNYGYTF. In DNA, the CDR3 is TGTGCCAGCAGCTTTGACATGAACTATGGCTACACCTTC.

This CDR3 is CARTFGAGTEAFF. For the CDR3, the DNA is TGTGCCCGGACCTTCGGGGCGGGGACTGAAGCTTTCTTT. The V call is TRBV30, the J call TRBJ1-1, with TRBD1 as a possible D gene (5 bases). The CDR3 length is 13 residues. The V gene lost 8 bases and the J gene lost 5 bases, with 18 bases spanning the gap. Germline values: CDR1 GTSNPN, CDR2 SVGIG (reference sequence).

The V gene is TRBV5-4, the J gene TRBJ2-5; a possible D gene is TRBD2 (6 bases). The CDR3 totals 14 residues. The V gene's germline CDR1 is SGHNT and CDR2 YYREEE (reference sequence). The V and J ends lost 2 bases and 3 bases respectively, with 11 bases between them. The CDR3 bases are TGTGCCAGCAGCTTTGGGTTAGCGGAAGAGACCCAGTACTTC. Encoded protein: CASSFGLAEETQYF.

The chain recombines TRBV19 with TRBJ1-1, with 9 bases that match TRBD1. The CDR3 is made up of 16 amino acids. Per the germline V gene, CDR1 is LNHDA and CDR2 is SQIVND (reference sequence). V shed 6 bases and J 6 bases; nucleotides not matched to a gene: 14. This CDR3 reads CASSKQRGQGKPEAFF. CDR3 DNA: TGTGCCAGTAGCAAGCAGCGCGGACAGGGGAAGCCTGAAGCTTTCTTT. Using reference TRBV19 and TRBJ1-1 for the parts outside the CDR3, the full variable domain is DGGITQSPKYLFRKEGQNVTLSCEQNLNHDAMYWYRQDPGQGLRLIYYSQIVNDFQKGDIAEGYSVSREKKESFPLTVTSAQKNPTAFYLCASSKQRGQGKPEAFFGQGTRLTVV.

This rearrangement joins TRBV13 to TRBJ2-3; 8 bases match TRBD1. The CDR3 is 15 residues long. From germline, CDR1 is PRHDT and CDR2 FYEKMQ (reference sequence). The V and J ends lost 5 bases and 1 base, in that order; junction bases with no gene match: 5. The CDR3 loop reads CASSEPGQGTDTQYF. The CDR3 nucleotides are TGTGCCAGCAGCGAACCGGGACAGGGCACAGATACGCAGTATTTT.

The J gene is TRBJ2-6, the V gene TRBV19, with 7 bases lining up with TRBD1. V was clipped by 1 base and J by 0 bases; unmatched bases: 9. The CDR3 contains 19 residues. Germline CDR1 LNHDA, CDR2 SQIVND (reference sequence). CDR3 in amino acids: CASSIARDRLYSGANVLTF. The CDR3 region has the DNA TGTGCCAGTAGTATAGCCCGGGACAGACTTTACTCTGGGGCCAACGTCCTGACTTTC.

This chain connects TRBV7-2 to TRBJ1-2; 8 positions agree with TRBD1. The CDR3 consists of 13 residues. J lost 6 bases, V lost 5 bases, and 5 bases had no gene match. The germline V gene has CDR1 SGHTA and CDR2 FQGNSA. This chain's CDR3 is CASSPGQGNGYTF. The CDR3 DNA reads TGTGCCAGCAGCCCCGGACAGGGTAATGGCTACACCTTC.

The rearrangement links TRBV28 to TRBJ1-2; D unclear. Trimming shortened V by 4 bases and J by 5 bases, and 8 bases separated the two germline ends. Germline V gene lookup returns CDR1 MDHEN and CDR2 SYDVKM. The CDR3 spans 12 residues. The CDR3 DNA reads TGTGCCAGCAGTTGGCAGTTATATGGCTACACCTTC. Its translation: CASSWQLYGYTF.

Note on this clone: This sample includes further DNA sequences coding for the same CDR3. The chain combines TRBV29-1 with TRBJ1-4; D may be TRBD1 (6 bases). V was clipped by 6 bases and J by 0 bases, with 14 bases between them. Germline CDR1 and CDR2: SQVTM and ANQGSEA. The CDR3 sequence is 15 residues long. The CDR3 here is CSVLKNRATNEKLFF. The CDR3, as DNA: TGCAGCGTGCTTAAAAACAGGGCAACTAATGAAAAACTGTTTTTT.

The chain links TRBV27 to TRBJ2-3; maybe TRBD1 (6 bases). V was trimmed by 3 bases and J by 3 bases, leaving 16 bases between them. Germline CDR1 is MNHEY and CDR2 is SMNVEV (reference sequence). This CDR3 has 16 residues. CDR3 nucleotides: TGTGCCAGCAGTTTTGGGATGGGTGGGACAACAGATACGCAGTATTTT. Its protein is CASSFGMGGTTDTQYF.